This section outlines one TCR beta chain sequence together with its context. V was clipped by 0 bases and J by 4 bases; unmatched bases: 15. CDR1 and CDR2 from the germline V gene are LGHNA and YNFKEQ. The CDR3 spans 20 residues. The sample originates from a study of cytotoxic CD8 clonotypes in ibrutinib-treated CLL. Here immunoSEQ multiplex PCR was the method, and the copy in TCRdb shows in-frame clones only, minus some. The table shows 110,000 to 150,000 clones, with 70% to 80% occurring only once. The TCR sequence derives from a human donor with chronic lymphocytic leukemia. This chain joins TRBV4-2 and TRBJ2-2, with 9 bases matching TRBD2. This specimen was PBMCs, taken after 24 months of ibrutinib treatment. The CDR3 sequence: CASSQEGPPSAGGVTGELFF. As DNA, the CDR3 is TGTGCCAGCAGCCAAGAGGGCCCCCCATCTGCGGGGGGGGTCACCGGGGAGCTGTTTTTT.